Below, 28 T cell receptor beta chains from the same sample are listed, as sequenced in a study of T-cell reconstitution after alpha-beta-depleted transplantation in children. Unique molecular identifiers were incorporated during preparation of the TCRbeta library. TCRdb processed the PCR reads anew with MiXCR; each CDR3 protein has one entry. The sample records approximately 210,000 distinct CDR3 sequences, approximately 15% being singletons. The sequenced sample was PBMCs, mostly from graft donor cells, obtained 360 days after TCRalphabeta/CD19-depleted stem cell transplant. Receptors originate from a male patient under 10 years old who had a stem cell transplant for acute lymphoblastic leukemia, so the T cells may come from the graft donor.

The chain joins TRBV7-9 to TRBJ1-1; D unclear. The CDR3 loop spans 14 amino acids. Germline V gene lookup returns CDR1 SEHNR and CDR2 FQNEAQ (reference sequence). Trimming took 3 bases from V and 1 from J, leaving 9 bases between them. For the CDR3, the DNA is TGTGCCAGCAGCTTCGAACAGTCGAACACTGAAGCTTTCTTT. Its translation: CASSFEQSNTEAFF.

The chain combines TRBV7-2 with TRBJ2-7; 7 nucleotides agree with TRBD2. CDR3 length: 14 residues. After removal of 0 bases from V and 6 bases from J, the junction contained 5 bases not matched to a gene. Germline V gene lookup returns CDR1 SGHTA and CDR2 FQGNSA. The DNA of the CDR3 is TGTGCCAGCAGCTTAGCTGGGGGGGTCCCCGAGCAGTACTTC. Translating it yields CASSLAGGVPEQYF. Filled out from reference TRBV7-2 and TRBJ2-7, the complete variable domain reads GAGVSQSPSNKVTEKGKDVELRCDPISGHTALYWYRQSLGQGLEFLIYFQGNSAPDKSGLPSDRFSAERTGGSVSTLTIQRTQQEDSAVYLCASSLAGGVPEQYFGPGTRLTVT.

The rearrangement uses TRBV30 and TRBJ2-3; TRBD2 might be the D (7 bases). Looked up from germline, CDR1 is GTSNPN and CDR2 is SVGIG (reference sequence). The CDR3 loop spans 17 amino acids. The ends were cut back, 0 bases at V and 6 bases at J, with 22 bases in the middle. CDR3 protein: CAWSVDGAGARLDTQYF. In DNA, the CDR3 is TGTGCCTGGAGTGTTGATGGTGCGGGGGCGCGGTTGGATACGCAGTATTTT. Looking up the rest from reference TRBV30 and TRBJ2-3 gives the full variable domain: SQTIHQWPATLVQPVGSPLSLECTVEGTSNPNLYWYRQAAGRGLQLLFYSVGIGQISSEVPQNLSASRPQDRQFILSSKKLLLSDSGFYLCAWSVDGAGARLDTQYFGPGTRLTVL.

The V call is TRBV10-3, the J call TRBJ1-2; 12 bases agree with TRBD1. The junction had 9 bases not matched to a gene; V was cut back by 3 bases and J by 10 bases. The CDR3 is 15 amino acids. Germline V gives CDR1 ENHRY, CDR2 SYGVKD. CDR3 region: CAISERGQGAMYYTF. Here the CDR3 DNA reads TGTGCCATCAGTGAACGGGGACAGGGGGCAATGTACTACACCTTC.

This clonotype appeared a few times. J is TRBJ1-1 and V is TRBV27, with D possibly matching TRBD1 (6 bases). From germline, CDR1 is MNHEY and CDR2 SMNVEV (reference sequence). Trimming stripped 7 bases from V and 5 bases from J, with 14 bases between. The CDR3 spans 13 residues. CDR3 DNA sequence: TGTGCCAGCATGCAGGGGCTCCGGACTGAAGCTTTCTTT. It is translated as CASMQGLRTEAFF.

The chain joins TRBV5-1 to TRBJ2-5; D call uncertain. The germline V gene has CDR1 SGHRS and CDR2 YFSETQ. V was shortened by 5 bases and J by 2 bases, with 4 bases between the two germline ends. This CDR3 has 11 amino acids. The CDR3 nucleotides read TGCGCCAGCAGGGTACAAGAGACCCAGTACTTC. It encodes CASRVQETQYF.

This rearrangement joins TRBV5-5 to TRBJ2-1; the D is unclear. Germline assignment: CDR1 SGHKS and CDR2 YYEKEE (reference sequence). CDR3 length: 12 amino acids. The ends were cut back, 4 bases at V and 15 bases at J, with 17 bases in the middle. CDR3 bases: TGTGCCAGCAGCCCAACAGTAATGGGGTCGTTCTTC. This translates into CASSPTVMGSFF.

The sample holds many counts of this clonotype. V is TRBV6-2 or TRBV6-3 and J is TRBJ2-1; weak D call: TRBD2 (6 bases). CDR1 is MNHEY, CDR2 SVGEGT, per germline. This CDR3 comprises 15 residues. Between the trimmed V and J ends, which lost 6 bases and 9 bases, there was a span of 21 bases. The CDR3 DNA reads TGTGCCAGCAGGGACCGAGCGGGTAGGTTCGGTGAGCAGTTCTTC. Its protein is CASRDRAGRFGEQFF.

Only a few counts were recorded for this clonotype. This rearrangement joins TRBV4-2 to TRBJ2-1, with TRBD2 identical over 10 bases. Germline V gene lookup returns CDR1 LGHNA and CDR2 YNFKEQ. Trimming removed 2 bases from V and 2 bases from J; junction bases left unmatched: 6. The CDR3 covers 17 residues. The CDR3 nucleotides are TGTGCCAGCAGCCAACGTAGCGGGGGGACACCCTACAATGAGCAGTTCTTC. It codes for CASSQRSGGTPYNEQFF.

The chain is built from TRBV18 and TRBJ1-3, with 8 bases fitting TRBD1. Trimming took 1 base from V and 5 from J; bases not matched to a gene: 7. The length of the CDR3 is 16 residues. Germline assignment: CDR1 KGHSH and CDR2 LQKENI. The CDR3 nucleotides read TGTGCCAGCTCACCACTTCAACAGGGGGTTCGAAACACCATATATTTT. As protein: CASSPLQQGVRNTIYF.

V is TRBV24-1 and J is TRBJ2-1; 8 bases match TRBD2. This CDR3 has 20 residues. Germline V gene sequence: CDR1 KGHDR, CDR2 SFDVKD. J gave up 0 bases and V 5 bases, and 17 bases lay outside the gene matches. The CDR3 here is CATSGDPGLDLIPSYNEQFF. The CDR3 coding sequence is TGTGCCACCAGTGGGGATCCGGGACTAGATCTTATCCCCTCCTACAATGAGCAGTTCTTC.

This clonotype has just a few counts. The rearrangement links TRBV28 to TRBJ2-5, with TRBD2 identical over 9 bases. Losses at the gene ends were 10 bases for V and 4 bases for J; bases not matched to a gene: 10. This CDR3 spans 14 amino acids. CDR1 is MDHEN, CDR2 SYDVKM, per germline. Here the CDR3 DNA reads TGTGCCATCTCAGCGGGGACTAGCACAGAGACCCAGTACTTC. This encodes CAISAGTSTETQYF.

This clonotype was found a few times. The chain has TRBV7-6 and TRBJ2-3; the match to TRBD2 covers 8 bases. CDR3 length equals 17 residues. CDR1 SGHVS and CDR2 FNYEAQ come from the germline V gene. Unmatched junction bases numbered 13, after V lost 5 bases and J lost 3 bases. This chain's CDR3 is CASSPRLAGQRTDTQYF. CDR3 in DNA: TGTGCCAGCAGCCCGCGCCTAGCGGGCCAACGGACAGATACGCAGTATTTT.

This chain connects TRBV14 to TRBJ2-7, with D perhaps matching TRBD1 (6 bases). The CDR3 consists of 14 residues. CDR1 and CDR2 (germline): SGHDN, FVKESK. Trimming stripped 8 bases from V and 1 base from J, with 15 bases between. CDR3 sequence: CASRAGELSYEQYF. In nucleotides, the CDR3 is TGTGCCAGCCGAGCAGGGGAACTTTCCTACGAGCAGTACTTC. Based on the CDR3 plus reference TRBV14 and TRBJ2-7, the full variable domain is EAGVTQFPSHSVIEKGQTVTLRCDPISGHDNLYWYRRVMGKEIKFLLHFVKESKQDESGMPNNRFLAERTGGTYSTLKVQPAELEDSGVYFCASRAGELSYEQYFGPGTRLTVT.

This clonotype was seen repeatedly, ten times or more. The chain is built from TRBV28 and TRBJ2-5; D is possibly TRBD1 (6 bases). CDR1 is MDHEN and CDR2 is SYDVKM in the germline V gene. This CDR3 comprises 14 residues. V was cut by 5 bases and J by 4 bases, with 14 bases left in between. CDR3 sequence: CASSPPQGRETQYF. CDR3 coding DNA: TGTGCCAGCAGTCCCCCCCAGGGGAGAGAGACCCAGTACTTC.

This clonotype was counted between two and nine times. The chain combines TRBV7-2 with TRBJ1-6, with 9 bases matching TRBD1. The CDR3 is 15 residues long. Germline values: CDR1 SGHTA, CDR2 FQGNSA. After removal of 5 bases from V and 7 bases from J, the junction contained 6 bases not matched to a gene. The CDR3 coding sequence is TGTGCCAGCAGCGATTGGACAGGGGTGAATTCACCCCTCCACTTT. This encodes CASSDWTGVNSPLHF.

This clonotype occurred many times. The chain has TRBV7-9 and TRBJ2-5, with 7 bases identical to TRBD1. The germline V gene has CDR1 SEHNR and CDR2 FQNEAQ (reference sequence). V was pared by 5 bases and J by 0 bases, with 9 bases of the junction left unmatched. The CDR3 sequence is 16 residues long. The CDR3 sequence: CASSRGQPINQETQYF. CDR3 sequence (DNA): TGTGCCAGCAGCCGGGGACAGCCAATTAACCAAGAGACCCAGTACTTC.

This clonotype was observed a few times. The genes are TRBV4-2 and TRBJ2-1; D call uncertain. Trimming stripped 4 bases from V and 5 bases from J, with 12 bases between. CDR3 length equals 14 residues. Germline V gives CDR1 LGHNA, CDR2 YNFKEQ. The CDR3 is CASSPRDLHNEQFF. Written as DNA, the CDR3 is TGTGCCAGCAGCCCACGTGACTTGCACAATGAGCAGTTCTTC.

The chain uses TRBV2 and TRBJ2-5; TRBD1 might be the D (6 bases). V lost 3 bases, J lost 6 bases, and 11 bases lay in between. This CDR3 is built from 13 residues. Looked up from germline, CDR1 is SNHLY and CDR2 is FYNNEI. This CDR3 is CASSDTGRKTQYF. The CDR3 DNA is TGTGCCAGCAGTGACACAGGGAGAAAGACCCAGTACTTC.

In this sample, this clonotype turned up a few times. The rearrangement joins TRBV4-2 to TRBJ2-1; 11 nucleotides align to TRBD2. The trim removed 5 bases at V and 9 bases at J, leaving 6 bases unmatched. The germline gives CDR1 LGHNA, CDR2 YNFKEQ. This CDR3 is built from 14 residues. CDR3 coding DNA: TGTGCCAGCAGCATCACTAGCGGGGGAACTGAGCAGTTCTTC. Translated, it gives CASSITSGGTEQFF.

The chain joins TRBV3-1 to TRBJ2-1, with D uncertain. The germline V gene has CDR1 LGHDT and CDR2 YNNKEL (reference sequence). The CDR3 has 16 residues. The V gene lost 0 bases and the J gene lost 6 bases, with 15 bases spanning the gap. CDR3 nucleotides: TGTGCCAGCAGCCAAGAACAGCTTTCCCGGCCCAATGAGCAGTTCTTC. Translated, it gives CASSQEQLSRPNEQFF.

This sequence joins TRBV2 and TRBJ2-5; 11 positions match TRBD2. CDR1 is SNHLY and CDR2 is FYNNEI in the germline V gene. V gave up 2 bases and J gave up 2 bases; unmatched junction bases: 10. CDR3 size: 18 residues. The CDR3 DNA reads TGTGCCAGCAGTGAATCCCCTAGCGGGGGGACGTTACAAGAGACCCAGTACTTC. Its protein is CASSESPSGGTLQETQYF.

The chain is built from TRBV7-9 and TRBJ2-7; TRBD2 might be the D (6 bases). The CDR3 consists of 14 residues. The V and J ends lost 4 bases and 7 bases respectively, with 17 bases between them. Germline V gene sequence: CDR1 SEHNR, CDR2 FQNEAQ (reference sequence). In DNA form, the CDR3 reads TGTGCCAGCAGCTCGGAGGGTCTCCCTAGTGAGCAGTACTTC. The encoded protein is CASSSEGLPSEQYF.

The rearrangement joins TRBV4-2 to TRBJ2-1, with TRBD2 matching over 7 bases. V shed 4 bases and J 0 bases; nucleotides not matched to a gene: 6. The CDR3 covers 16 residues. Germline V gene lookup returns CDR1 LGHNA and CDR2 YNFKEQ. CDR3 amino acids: CASSRSGSSSYNEQFF. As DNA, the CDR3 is TGTGCCAGCAGCCGTAGCGGGTCCAGCTCCTACAATGAGCAGTTCTTC.

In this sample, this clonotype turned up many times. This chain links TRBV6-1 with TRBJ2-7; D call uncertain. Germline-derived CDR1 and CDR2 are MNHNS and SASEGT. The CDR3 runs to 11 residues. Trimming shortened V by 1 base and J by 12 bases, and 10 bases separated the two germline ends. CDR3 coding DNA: TGTGCCAGCAGTGAAGGGTTGAGGTCGTACTTC. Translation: CASSEGLRSYF.

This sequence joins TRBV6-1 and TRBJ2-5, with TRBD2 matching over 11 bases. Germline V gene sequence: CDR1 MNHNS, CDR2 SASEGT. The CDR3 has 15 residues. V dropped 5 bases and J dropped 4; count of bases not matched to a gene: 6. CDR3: CASSTIAGGTETQYF. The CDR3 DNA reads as TGTGCCAGCAGTACCATAGCGGGAGGGACAGAGACCCAGTACTTC.

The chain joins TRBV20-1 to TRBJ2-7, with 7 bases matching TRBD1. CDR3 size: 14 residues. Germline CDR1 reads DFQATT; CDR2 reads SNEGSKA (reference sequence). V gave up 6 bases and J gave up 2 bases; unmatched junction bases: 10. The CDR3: CSATPDRDPYEQYF. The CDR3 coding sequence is TGCAGTGCCACCCCCGACAGGGACCCCTACGAGCAGTACTTC.

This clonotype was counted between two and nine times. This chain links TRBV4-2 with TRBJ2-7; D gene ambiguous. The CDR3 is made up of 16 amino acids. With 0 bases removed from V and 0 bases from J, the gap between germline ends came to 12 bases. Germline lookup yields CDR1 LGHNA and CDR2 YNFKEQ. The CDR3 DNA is TGTGCCAGCAGCCAAGAGGGTGGGTTTTTCTCCTACGAGCAGTACTTC. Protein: CASSQEGGFFSYEQYF.